Below are 23 T cell receptor beta chains sequenced from a single sample in a study of glioma-infiltrating T cells. Using RNA template, CDR3s of TCR alpha and beta were amplified with iRepertoire arm-PCR. Each CDR3 protein is one row after TCRdb ran MiXCR on the multiplex PCR reads. This table holds 90,000 to 100,000 distinct CDR3 sequences, 35% to 45% found once. The sample consisted of glioma tissue, nonneoplastic brain tissue, or PBMCs (not recorded which). The receptors come from a human donor with low-grade glioma or glioblastoma, undergoing nonglioma brain surgery, or in good health (not recorded which).

This clonotype was counted a single time. A clone one base away is much larger, so this may be a read error. The V gene is TRBV19, the J gene TRBJ2-5, with TRBD1 matching 8 bases. Germline V CDR1 and CDR2: LNHDA, SQIVND (reference sequence). The CDR3 sequence is 14 residues long. DNA of the CDR3: TGTGCCAGACCCGGACAGGGTAAACAAGAGACCCGGTACTTC. It specifies CARPGQGKQETRYF. The complete variable domain, with remaining parts taken from reference TRBV19 and TRBJ2-5, reads DGGITQSPKYLFRKEGQNVTLSCEQNLNHDAMYWYRQDPGQGLRLIYYSQIVNDFQKGDIAEGYSVSREKKESFPLTVTSAQKNPTAFYLCARPGQGKQETRYFGPGTRLLVL.

This clonotype was seen ten or more times. The rearrangement uses TRBV11-1 and TRBJ1-2; TRBD1 matches 7 bases. V shed 6 bases, J shed 5 bases, and the junction held 9 bases outside the gene matches. Per germline, CDR1 SGHAT and CDR2 FQDESV (reference sequence). The CDR3 spans 14 residues. The CDR3 sequence: CASRQGTAPYGYTF. CDR3 nucleotides: TGTGCCAGCAGACAAGGGACAGCACCTTATGGCTACACCTTC. Filled out from reference TRBV11-1 and TRBJ1-2, the complete variable domain reads EAEVAQSPRYKITEKSQAVAFWCDPISGHATLYWYRQILGQGPELLVQFQDESVVDDSQLPKDRFSAERLKGVDSTLKIQPAELGDSAMYLCASRQGTAPYGYTFGSGTRLTVV.

This clonotype was seen many times. The rearrangement links TRBV7-8 to TRBJ1-2; tentative D call: TRBD1 (5 bases). V was clipped by 1 base and J by 0 bases, with 15 bases between them. The CDR3 is 17 residues long. Germline CDR1 is SGHVS and CDR2 is FQNEAQ. The CDR3 DNA is TGTGCCAGCAGCTTAGGGAGGGACCTAGAAACTAACTATGGCTACACCTTC. Residues: CASSLGRDLETNYGYTF.

This clonotype was counted many times. The chain employs TRBV12-3 or TRBV12-4 and TRBJ2-5; no definite D call. V lost 6 bases and J 7 bases, leaving 12 bases between the germline ends. CDR3 length equals 12 residues. The CDR3 reads CASSQFLGTQYF. CDR3 coding DNA: TGTGCCAGCAGCCAGTTTTTAGGGACCCAGTACTTC.

This clonotype has ten or more counts. The chain links TRBV20-1 to TRBJ2-5; TRBD2 matches 11 bases. This CDR3 spans 18 amino acids. Trimming removed 6 bases from V and 2 bases from J; junction bases left unmatched: 17. CDR1 is DFQATT, CDR2 SNEGSKA, per germline (reference sequence). The CDR3 region is CSARTSSGGITGQETQYF. CDR3 coding DNA: TGCAGTGCCCGGACCTCTAGCGGGGGGATAACTGGGCAAGAGACCCAGTACTTC.

This clonotype was detected ten times or more. The gene calls are TRBV6-1 and TRBJ1-2; possibly TRBD1 for D (6 bases). Germline CDR1 MNHNS, CDR2 SASEGT. Trimming removed 7 bases at V and 2 bases at J, with 17 bases between. The CDR3 has 15 residues. The CDR3 region is CASIRGAIKNYGYTF. The CDR3 region has the DNA TGTGCCAGCATTCGGGGGGCGATTAAGAACTATGGCTACACCTTC.

In regard to this clonotype: At one of its ends the junction is not consistent with the germline gene, which may arise from a read error. The chain joins TRBV7-2 to TRBJ1-1; D unresolved. Per the germline V gene, CDR1 is SGHTA and CDR2 is FQGNSA. The CDR3 length is 14 residues. CDR3: CVSSLVFKVGEAFF. The CDR3 region has the DNA TGTGTCAGCAGCTTAGTCTTTAAGGTGGGGGAAGCTTTCTTT. Based on the CDR3 plus reference TRBV7-2 and TRBJ1-1, the full variable domain is GAGVSQSPSNKVTEKGKDVELRCDPISGHTALYWYRQSLGQGLEFLIYFQGNSAPDKSGLPSDRFSAERTGGSVSTLTIQRTQQEDSAVYLCVSSLVFKVGEAFFGQGTRLTVV.

This clonotype was detected ten times or more. This chain connects TRBV12-3 or TRBV12-4 to TRBJ1-2, with 7 bases identical to TRBD1. The CDR3 covers 15 residues. The ends lost 0 bases at V and 8 bases at J; junction bases unmatched: 9. The DNA of the CDR3 is TGTGCCAGCAGTTTAGCGAGTGGCAGGGGGTACGGCTACACCTTC. It translates to CASSLASGRGYGYTF.

The J gene is TRBJ1-5, the V gene TRBV28, with 7 positions matching TRBD1. CDR1 is MDHEN and CDR2 is SYDVKM in the germline V gene. Trimming at V came to 11 bases and at J to 6 bases, leaving 10 bases not matched to a gene. CDR3 size: 13 residues. The chain's CDR3 is CAGGDSGSQPQHF. The DNA of the CDR3 is TGTGCCGGCGGGGACAGCGGGAGTCAGCCCCAGCATTTT.

The chain's CDR3 is CTSSLDNPNTEAFF. The CDR3 bases are TGTACCAGCAGCCTAGACAATCCGAACACTGAAGCTTTCTTT. The chain has TRBV7-2 and TRBJ1-1, with D hard to call. Trimming stripped 5 bases from V and 1 base from J, with 11 bases between. Germline-derived CDR1 and CDR2 are SGHTA and FQGNSA. The length of the CDR3 is 14 residues. The full variable domain, rest sourced from reference TRBV7-2 and TRBJ1-1, is GAGVSQSPSNKVTEKGKDVELRCDPISGHTALYWYRQSLGQGLEFLIYFQGNSAPDKSGLPSDRFSAERTGGSVSTLTIQRTQQEDSAVYLCTSSLDNPNTEAFFGQGTRLTVV.

V gene TRBV12-3 or TRBV12-4 combines with J gene TRBJ2-7; D is perhaps TRBD1 (6 bases). Trimming took 4 bases from V and 1 from J, leaving 11 bases between them. This CDR3 is built from 14 residues. CDR3 nucleotides: TGTGCCAGCAGTTCGACAGGACTTTCCTACGAGCAGTACTTC. It yields the protein CASSSTGLSYEQYF.

This clonotype has a count of ten or more. J is TRBJ2-1 and V is TRBV2; D remains unclear. CDR3 size: 11 residues. Per germline, CDR1 SNHLY and CDR2 FYNNEI. Trimming removed 5 bases from V and 11 bases from J, with 10 bases in between. The DNA of the CDR3 is TGTGCCAGCAGTTCCTTCTCGCAGCAGTTCTTC. It is translated as CASSSFSQQFF.

In nucleotides, the CDR3 is TGTGCCAGCAACCACGGGGCTAACTATGGCTACACCTTC. Translation: CASNHGANYGYTF. The genes are TRBV9 and TRBJ1-2; D remains unclear. Germline values: CDR1 SGDLS, CDR2 YYNGEE. V lost 6 bases, J lost 0 bases, and 9 bases lay in between. This CDR3 has 13 residues.

This chain uses TRBV25-1 with TRBJ1-4; 8 bases are a match to TRBD1. The CDR3 is 14 amino acids. The junction had 12 bases not matched to a gene; V was cut back by 8 bases and J by 10 bases. CDR1 and CDR2 (germline): MGHDK, SYGVNS. The CDR3 is CASQPGGLGGKLFF. The CDR3 coding sequence is TGTGCCAGCCAACCAGGGGGCCTTGGTGGAAAACTGTTTTTT.

At least ten counts were recorded for this clonotype. The chain carries TRBV19 and TRBJ2-7, with TRBD1 matching over 7 bases. V dropped 4 bases and J dropped 3; count of bases not matched to a gene: 12. CDR1 and CDR2 from the germline V gene are LNHDA and SQIVND (reference sequence). The CDR3 spans 16 residues. The DNA of the CDR3 is TGTGCCAGTAGTACCAAGACAGGGTCGTACCGCTACGAGCAGTACTTC. Translating it yields CASSTKTGSYRYEQYF.

As to this clonotype: The conserved final phenylalanine or tryptophan is absent from the CDR3, which likely points to a read error. It is unclear where the CDR3 begins or ends on the DNA, so no DNA is shown, and the CDR3 is as TCRdb lists it. This rearrangement joins TRBV6-5 to TRBJ2-3; the table's D call, TRBD1, has no DNA check behind it. CDR1 is MNHEY, CDR2 SVGAGI, per germline. The CDR3 is made up of 17 amino acids, end residues included. This chain's CDR3 is CASSTGDGGIYTDTQYL.

This clonotype was observed many times. The chain has TRBV10-3 and TRBJ1-1; no clear D gene. Germline V lookup: CDR1 ENHRY, CDR2 SYGVKD. The CDR3 extends over 16 amino acids. The ends were cut back, 3 bases at V and 1 base at J, with 15 bases in the middle. CDR3: CAISELGGIRNTEAFF. The CDR3, as DNA: TGTGCCATCAGTGAACTCGGAGGGATAAGGAACACTGAAGCTTTCTTT.

Ten or more counts support this clonotype. The chain recombines TRBV6-2 or TRBV6-3 with TRBJ2-1; no clear D. Trimming took off 0 bases at V and 6 bases at J, with 9 bases between the two ends. Germline V CDR1 and CDR2: MNHEY, SVGEGT. The CDR3 extends over 14 amino acids. CDR3 DNA sequence: TGTGCCAGCAGTTACTCCCCGGCCAGCAATGAGCAGTTCTTC. Residues: CASSYSPASNEQFF.

Ten or more counts support this clonotype. The chain couples TRBV6-2 or TRBV6-3 to TRBJ1-1, with D hard to call. Germline V gene sequence: CDR1 MNHEY, CDR2 SVGEGT. V lost 0 bases and J 0 bases, leaving 5 bases between the germline ends. The CDR3 sequence is 14 residues long. CDR3 coding DNA: TGTGCCAGCAGTTACTCGACCGTGAACACTGAAGCTTTCTTT. Amino acid sequence: CASSYSTVNTEAFF.

This chain joins TRBV20-1 and TRBJ2-7, with 7 bases that match TRBD2. Germline V gene sequence: CDR1 DFQATT, CDR2 SNEGSKA (reference sequence). Trimming removed 4 bases from V and 4 bases from J; junction bases left unmatched: 10. The CDR3 sequence is 14 residues long. The CDR3, as DNA: TGCAGTGCTATCCGAACTAGCGAGGGTTACGAGCAGTACTTC. Residues: CSAIRTSEGYEQYF.

A note on this clonotype: This sequence may be a read error, since a much larger clone differs from it by one base. The V call is TRBV3-1, the J call TRBJ1-1, with D possibly matching TRBD1 (5 bases). The germline CDR1 and CDR2 sequences are LGHDT and YNNKEL (reference sequence). Trimming removed 0 bases from V and 5 bases from J, with 19 bases in between. The CDR3 loop spans 17 amino acids. As DNA, the CDR3 is TGTGCCAGCAGCCAAGATGGTACGACAGTGGGAAGGACTGAAGCTTTCTTT. This encodes CASSQDGTTVGRTEAFF. Looking up the rest from reference TRBV3-1 and TRBJ1-1 gives the full variable domain: DTAVSQTPKYLVTQMGNDKSIKCEQNLGHDTMYWYKQDSKKFLKIMFSYNNKELIINETVPNRFSPKSPDKAHLNLHINSLELGDSAVYFCASSQDGTTVGRTEAFFGQGTRLTVV.

This clonotype has ten or more counts. This chain connects TRBV29-1 to TRBJ1-1; D is uncertain. The CDR3 consists of 12 residues. V lost 4 bases, J lost 3 bases, and 9 bases lay in between. Germline V gives CDR1 SQVTM, CDR2 ANQGSEA. CDR3 sequence reads: CSVVRRDTEAFF. The CDR3 DNA reads TGCAGCGTTGTTAGGCGGGACACTGAAGCTTTCTTT. The whole variable domain, remainder taken from reference TRBV29-1 and TRBJ1-1, is SAVISQKPSRDICQRGTSLTIQCQVDSQVTMMFWYRQQPGQSLTLIATANQGSEATYESGFVIDKFPISRPNLTFSTLTVSNMSPEDSSIYLCSVVRRDTEAFFGQGTRLTVV.

This clonotype was detected once. The chain combines TRBV6-5 with TRBJ2-1, with 7 bases aligning to TRBD2. Trimming removed 6 bases from V and 4 bases from J; junction bases left unmatched: 12. Germline values: CDR1 MNHEY, CDR2 SVGAGI. There are 16 residues in the CDR3. The CDR3 coding sequence is TGTGCCAGCAGCCCCCGAGCGGGAACGGGGTACAATGAGCAGTTCTTC. As protein: CASSPRAGTGYNEQFF.